This T cell receptor beta chain was retrieved from a study of CD8 T cells in ankylosing spondylitis. Study findings and constraints: According to the report, clones linked to the disease were significantly enriched in matched synovial fluid samples taken from ankylosing spondylitis patients.

Trimming stripped 0 bases from V and 5 bases from J, with 18 bases between. The CDR3 sequence is 16 residues long. Germline loops: CDR1 SGHRS, CDR2 YFSETQ. TCRdb ran MiXCR on the 5' RACE reads and lists one entry per CDR3 protein. This table holds approximately 92,000 distinct CDR3 sequences, about 8.1% found once. This clonotype has ten or more counts. The antigen remains undetermined. J is TRBJ2-7 and V is TRBV5-1, with D perhaps TRBD1 or TRBD2 (6 bases each). The clonotype was recovered from a male donor with ankylosing spondylitis or in good health (not recorded which). The sequenced material came from blood, either unsorted or a sorted T cell fraction (not recorded which). The CDR3 nucleotides read TGCGCCAGCAGCTTGGCCAGTGCGGGGCCAGGGGACGAGCAGTACTTC. Translating it yields CASSLASAGPGDEQYF.